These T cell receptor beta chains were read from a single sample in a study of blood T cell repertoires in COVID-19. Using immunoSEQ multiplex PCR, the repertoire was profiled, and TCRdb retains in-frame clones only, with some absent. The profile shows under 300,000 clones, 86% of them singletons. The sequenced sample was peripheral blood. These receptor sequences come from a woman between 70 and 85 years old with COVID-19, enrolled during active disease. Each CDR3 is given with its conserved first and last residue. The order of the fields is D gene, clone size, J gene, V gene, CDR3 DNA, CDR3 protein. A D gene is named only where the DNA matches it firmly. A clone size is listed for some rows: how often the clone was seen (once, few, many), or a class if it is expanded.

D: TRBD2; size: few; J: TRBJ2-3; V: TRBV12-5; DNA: TGTGCTAGTGGTTTGGGGGACTACCACACAGATACGCAGTATTTT; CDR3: CASGLGDYHTDTQYF
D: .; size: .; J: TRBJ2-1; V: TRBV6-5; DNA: TGTGCCAGCACCCGCCGGAGCTCCTACAATGAGCAGTTCTTC; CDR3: CASTRRSSYNEQFF
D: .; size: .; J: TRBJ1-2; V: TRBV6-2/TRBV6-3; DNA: TGTGCCAGCAGTTACTCAGGAAGGGCGGGGGAAGTTGGCTACACCTTC; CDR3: CASSYSGRAGEVGYTF
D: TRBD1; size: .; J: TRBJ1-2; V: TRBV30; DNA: TGTGCCTGGAGTGATCCTTATACAGGGGGCTATGGCTACACCTTC; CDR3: CAWSDPYTGGYGYTF
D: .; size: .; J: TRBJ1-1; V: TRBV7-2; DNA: TGTGCCAGCAGCGCCCGGGGACTCGGGCCGGGCACTGAAGCTTTCTTT; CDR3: CASSARGLGPGTEAFF
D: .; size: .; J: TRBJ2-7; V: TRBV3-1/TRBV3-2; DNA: TGTGCCAGCAGCCAAGCGGGAGAAGGGACCGAGCAGTACTTC; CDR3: CASSQAGEGTEQYF
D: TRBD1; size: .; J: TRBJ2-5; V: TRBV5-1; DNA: TGCGCCAGCAGCATAATTACAGGGGGGAAGACCCAGTACTTC; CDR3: CASSIITGGKTQYF
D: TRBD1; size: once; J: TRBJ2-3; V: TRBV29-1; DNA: TGCAGCGTTGAAGGGACAGGGGGTGGCACAGATACGCAGTATTTT; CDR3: CSVEGTGGGTDTQYF
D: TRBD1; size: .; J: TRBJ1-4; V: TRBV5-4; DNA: TGTGCCAGCAGCTTGGGGCAGGGGGCAACTAATGAAAAACTGTTTTTT; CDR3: CASSLGQGATNEKLFF
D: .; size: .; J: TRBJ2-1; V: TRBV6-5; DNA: TGTGCCAGCAGTTACTCGGAGGTGGGCAATGAGCAGTTCTTC; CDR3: CASSYSEVGNEQFF
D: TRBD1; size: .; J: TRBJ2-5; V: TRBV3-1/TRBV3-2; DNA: TGTGCCAGCAGCCAGTTAGCCGGGACAGAAGACCTAGAGACCCAGTACTTC; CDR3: CASSQLAGTEDLETQYF
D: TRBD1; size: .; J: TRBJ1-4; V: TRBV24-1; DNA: TGTGCCACCAGTGATTCCGGGACAGGCGACGAAAAACTGTTTTTT; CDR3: CATSDSGTGDEKLFF
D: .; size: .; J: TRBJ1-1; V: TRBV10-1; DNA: TGCGCCAGCAGAGTCCGTAACACAGCCCCGAACACTGAAGCTTTCTTT; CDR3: CASRVRNTAPNTEAFF
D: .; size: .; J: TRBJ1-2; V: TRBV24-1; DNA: TGTGCCACCAGTGCCGGGAGCGGCTACACCTTC; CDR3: CATSAGSGYTF
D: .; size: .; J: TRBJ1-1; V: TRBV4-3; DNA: TGCGCCAGCAGCCAAGTTCCGACAGTGAACACTGAAGCTTTCTTT; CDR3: CASSQVPTVNTEAFF
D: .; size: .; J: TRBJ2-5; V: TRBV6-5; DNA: TGTGCCAGCAGTATCAGGGTACGGGAGACCCAGTACTTC; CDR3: CASSIRVRETQYF
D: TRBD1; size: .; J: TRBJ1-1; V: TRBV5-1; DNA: TGCGCCAGCAGCGCGCGACAGGGGACGGGCACTGAAGCTTTCTTT; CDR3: CASSARQGTGTEAFF
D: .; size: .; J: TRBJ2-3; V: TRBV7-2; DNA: TGTGCCAGCAGCTTCGGGAGAGATACGCAGTATTTT; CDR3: CASSFGRDTQYF
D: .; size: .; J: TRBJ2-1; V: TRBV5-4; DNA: TGTGCCAGCAGCCCAGGGGTTTCGTCCTACAATGAGCAGTTCTTC; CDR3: CASSPGVSSYNEQFF
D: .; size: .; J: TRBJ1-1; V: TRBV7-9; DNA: TGTGCCAGCAGCCTTCTGGGCCAGAACACTGAAGCTTTCTTT; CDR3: CASSLLGQNTEAFF
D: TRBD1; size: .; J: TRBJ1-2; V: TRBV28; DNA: TGTGCCAGCAGTATTCCCCAGGGGGTGTTAAGTGGCTACACCTTC; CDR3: CASSIPQGVLSGYTF
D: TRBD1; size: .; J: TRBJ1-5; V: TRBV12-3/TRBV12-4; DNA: TGTGCCAGCAGTGCGGACAGGTATCAGCCCCAGCATTTT; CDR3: CASSADRYQPQHF
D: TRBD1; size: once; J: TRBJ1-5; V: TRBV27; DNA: TGTGCCAGCAGTCGACAGGGGACGTCCAATCAGCCCCAGCATTTT; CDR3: CASSRQGTSNQPQHF
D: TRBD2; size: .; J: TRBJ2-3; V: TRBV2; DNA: TGTGCCAGCAGTCGTAGCGGGTATTCAGATACGCAGTATTTT; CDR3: CASSRSGYSDTQYF
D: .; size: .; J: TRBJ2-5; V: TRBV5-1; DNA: TGCGCCAGCAGTTTGGGGACTCAAGAGACCCAGTACTTC; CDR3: CASSLGTQETQYF
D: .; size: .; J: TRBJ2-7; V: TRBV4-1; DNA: TGCGCCAGCAGCCAAGTGGCGGGGGCCAACGAGCAGTACTTC; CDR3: CASSQVAGANEQYF
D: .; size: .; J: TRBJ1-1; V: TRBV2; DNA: TGTGCCAGCAGTGAAGAAGGGGCAGGGGCAGAAGCTTTCTTT; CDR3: CASSEEGAGAEAFF
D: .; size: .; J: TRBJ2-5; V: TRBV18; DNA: TGTGCCAGCTCACCACCTTCACAAGAGACCCAGTACTTC; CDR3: CASSPPSQETQYF
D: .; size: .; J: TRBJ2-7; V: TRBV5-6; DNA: TGTGCCAGCAGCTTGGGTCCGGAGTACTACGAGCAGTACTTC; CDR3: CASSLGPEYYEQYF
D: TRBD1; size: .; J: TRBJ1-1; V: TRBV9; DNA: TGTGCCAGCAGCGCGACGACAGGGCCCACGAACACTGAAGCTTTCTTT; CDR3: CASSATTGPTNTEAFF
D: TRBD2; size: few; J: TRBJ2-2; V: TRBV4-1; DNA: TGCGCCAGCAGCCAAGTTTTTCGGTCTAGCGGGGGGGCCGTCGGGGAGCTGTTTTTT; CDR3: CASSQVFRSSGGAVGELFF
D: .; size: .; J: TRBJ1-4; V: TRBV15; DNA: TGTGCCACCAGCAGAGATCTCAAGGAGAAACTGTTTTTT; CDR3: CATSRDLKEKLFF
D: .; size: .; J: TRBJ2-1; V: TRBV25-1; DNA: TGTGCCAGCAGTATCCGGACAGACAATGAGCAGTTCTTC; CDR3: CASSIRTDNEQFF
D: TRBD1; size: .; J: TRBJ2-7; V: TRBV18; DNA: TGTGCCAGCTCACCCCCTGGGACAGTCCACGAGCAGTACTTC; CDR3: CASSPPGTVHEQYF
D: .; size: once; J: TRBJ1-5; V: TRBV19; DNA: TGTGCCAGTAGTATACGGGGGGGCGTTTATAGCAATCAGCCCCAGCATTTT; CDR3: CASSIRGGVYSNQPQHF
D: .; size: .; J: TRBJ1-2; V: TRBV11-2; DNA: TGTGCCAGCAGCATCGCAGGGCCTCTCTATGGCTACACCTTC; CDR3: CASSIAGPLYGYTF
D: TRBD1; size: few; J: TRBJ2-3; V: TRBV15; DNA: TGTGCCACCAGCACAGGACAGGGGGCGGAGATAGATACGCAGTATTTT; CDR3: CATSTGQGAEIDTQYF
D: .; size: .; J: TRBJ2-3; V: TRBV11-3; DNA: TGTGCCAGCAGCTCACGGACAGATACGCAGTATTTT; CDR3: CASSSRTDTQYF
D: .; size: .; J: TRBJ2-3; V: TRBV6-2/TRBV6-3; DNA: TGTGCCAGCAGTCCAGGGGAAGCTGGCACAGATACGCAGTATTTT; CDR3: CASSPGEAGTDTQYF
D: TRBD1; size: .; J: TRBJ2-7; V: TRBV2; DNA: TGTGCCAGCAGCTTGTCAGGGGGCATGCAGTACTTC; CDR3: CASSLSGGMQYF
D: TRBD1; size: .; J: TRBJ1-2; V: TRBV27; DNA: TGTGCCAAGACAGGGAACTATGGCTACACCTTC; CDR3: CAKTGNYGYTF
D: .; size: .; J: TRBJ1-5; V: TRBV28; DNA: TGTGCCAGCAGTTTAAAGTCCTTTAGGACAGCCTATCAGCCCCAGCATTTT; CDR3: CASSLKSFRTAYQPQHF
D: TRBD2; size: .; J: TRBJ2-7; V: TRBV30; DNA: TGTGCCTGGAGGGACGGGGGGTACTACGAGCAGTACTTC; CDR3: CAWRDGGYYEQYF
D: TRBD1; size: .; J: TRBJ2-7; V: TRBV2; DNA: TGTGCCAGCAGGGCCGACAGGGCCTCCTACGAGCAGTACTTC; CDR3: CASRADRASYEQYF
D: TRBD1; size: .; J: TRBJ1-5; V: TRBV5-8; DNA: TGTGCCAGCAGCCTCGGGACAGGGGTTGGCAATCAGCCCCAGCATTTT; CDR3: CASSLGTGVGNQPQHF
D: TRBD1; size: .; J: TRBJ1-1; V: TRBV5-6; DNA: TGTGCCAGCAGCCGGACAGGGCATATGAAGAGCACTGAAGCTTTCTTT; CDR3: CASSRTGHMKSTEAFF
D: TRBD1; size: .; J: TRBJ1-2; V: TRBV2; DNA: TGTGCCAGCACCACAGGGGTGGAGGGCTACACCTTC; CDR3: CASTTGVEGYTF
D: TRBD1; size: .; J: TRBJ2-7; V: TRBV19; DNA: TGTGCCAGTTGCCCCTCGGACAGGCCCTACGAGCAGTACTTC; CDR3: CASCPSDRPYEQYF
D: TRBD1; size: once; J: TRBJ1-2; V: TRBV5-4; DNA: TGTGCCAGCAGCCAGCCGGGACAGGGGCTTTTTGGCTACACCTTC; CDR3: CASSQPGQGLFGYTF
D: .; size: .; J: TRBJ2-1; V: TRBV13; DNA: TGTGCCAGCAGCTTAGGCAGGGGCTCCTACAATGAGCAGTTCTTC; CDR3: CASSLGRGSYNEQFF
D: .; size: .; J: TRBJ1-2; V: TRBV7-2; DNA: TGTGCCAGCAGCCCCGACAGAGACTATGGCTACACCTTC; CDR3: CASSPDRDYGYTF
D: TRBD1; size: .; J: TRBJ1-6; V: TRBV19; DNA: TGTGCCAGTAGTACGACAGGGGGGAATTCACCCCTCCACTTT; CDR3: CASSTTGGNSPLHF
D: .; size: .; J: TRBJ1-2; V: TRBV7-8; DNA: TGTGCCAGCAGCTTAGTGGGGAGCTATGGCTACACCTTC; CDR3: CASSLVGSYGYTF